The 14 T cell receptor beta chains given below trace back to one sample, sequenced in a study of blood T cells in healthy people across ages. Using a J-beta primer mix together with a sample-barcoded 5' primer, a second PCR was run for about 6 to 11 cycles. TCRdb processed the 5' RACE reads anew with MiXCR; each CDR3 protein has one entry. The profile shows around 990,000 distinct CDR3 sequences, about two fifths of them singletons. Sequencing input: blood. The receptors originated from a young man in good health.

The V gene is TRBV9, the J gene TRBJ1-2; D perhaps matches TRBD1 (5 bases). V lost 0 bases and J 3 bases, leaving 9 bases between the germline ends. Per germline, CDR1 SGDLS and CDR2 YYNGEE. The CDR3 consists of 14 residues. This chain's CDR3 is CASSVDRGDYGYTF. The CDR3 region has the DNA TGTGCCAGCAGCGTAGATCGGGGGGACTATGGCTACACCTTC.

In its sample, this clonotype was seen a few times. This chain connects TRBV6-5 to TRBJ2-1; no reliable D call. CDR1 is MNHEY and CDR2 is SVGAGI in the germline V gene. Trimming removed 6 bases from V and 5 bases from J, with 8 bases in between. The CDR3 length is 12 residues. CDR3 residues: CASSTADNEQFF. The CDR3 DNA reads TGTGCCAGCAGCACGGCCGACAATGAGCAGTTCTTC.

This sequence joins TRBV20-1 and TRBJ2-1, with D possibly matching TRBD2 (7 bases). The CDR3 covers 15 residues. V lost 6 bases and J lost 4, with 19 bases in between. Germline CDR1 reads DFQATT; CDR2 reads SNEGSKA (reference sequence). The CDR3 sequence: CSAPSGEGTYNEQFF. In nucleotides, the CDR3 is TGCAGTGCCCCCTCAGGGGAGGGCACTTACAATGAGCAGTTCTTC.

CDR3 in DNA: TGTGCCAGCAGCTTAGGGGGGTTTCGCTCCTACAATGAGCAGTTCTTC. Translation: CASSLGGFRSYNEQFF. This sequence joins TRBV7-9 and TRBJ2-1; D might be TRBD1 or TRBD2, each matching 5 bases. The length of the CDR3 is 16 residues. Deletions cut 1 base from V and 0 bases from J, with 10 bases between. From germline, CDR1 is SEHNR and CDR2 FQNEAQ (reference sequence).

The chain is built from TRBV20-1 and TRBJ1-2, with 8 bases aligning to TRBD1. The CDR3 is 11 amino acids. With V trimmed by 4 bases and J by 8 bases, 3 bases remained unmatched. Germline values: CDR1 DFQATT, CDR2 SNEGSKA (reference sequence). CDR3 nucleotides: TGCAGTGCTATCGGACAGGGAGGCTACACCTTC. As protein: CSAIGQGGYTF.

V and J are TRBV3-1 and TRBJ1-4; D unresolved. The CDR3 extends over 14 amino acids. The germline V gene encodes CDR1 LGHDT and CDR2 YNNKEL (reference sequence). V lost 4 bases and J lost 6, with 12 bases in between. CDR3 amino acids: CASSPSPWDEKLFF. CDR3 in DNA: TGTGCCAGCAGCCCTTCCCCCTGGGATGAAAAACTGTTTTTT.

This clonotype came up a few times. The rearrangement uses TRBV7-2 and TRBJ2-3; D not certain. The V end lost 8 bases, the J end lost 1 base, and 10 bases lay between the germline ends. Germline CDR1 is SGHTA and CDR2 is FQGNSA. The CDR3 spans 13 residues. CDR3 loop: CASSSLRTDTQYF. The DNA of the CDR3 is TGTGCCAGCTCATCACTTCGCACAGATACGCAGTATTTT.

V and J are TRBV29-1 and TRBJ2-5, with D perhaps TRBD2 (5 bases). V was cut by 4 bases and J by 5 bases, with 11 bases left in between. The V gene's germline CDR1 is SQVTM and CDR2 ANQGSEA. The CDR3 has 12 amino acids. DNA of the CDR3: TGCAGCGTTGTTGTAACGGGGGAGACCCAGTACTTC. Its protein product is CSVVVTGETQYF.

The chain combines TRBV24-1 with TRBJ1-4; TRBD1 aligns across 7 bases. The germline V gene encodes CDR1 KGHDR and CDR2 SFDVKD. V lost 7 bases, J lost 5 bases, and 9 bases stayed unmatched. The CDR3 spans 15 residues. CDR3 sequence: CATRTRTGLNEKLFF. The CDR3 DNA follows: TGTGCCACCAGAACGCGGACAGGACTAAATGAAAAACTGTTTTTT.

Of note for this clonotype: At one boundary the junction diverges from the germline segment, which might be a read error. V gene TRBV3-1 combines with J gene TRBJ1-5; the D is unclear. CDR3 length: 14 residues. CDR1 and CDR2 (germline): LGHDT, YNNKEL (reference sequence). CDR3 bases: TGTGCCGGCAGCCAATCCGGGAAAAATCAGCCCCAGCATTTT. As protein: CAGSQSGKNQPQHF.

The chain employs TRBV3-1 and TRBJ1-6; D gene ambiguous. Germline values: CDR1 LGHDT, CDR2 YNNKEL (reference sequence). The ends were cut back, 0 bases at V and 6 bases at J, with 3 bases in the middle. There are 13 residues in the CDR3. The CDR3, as DNA: TGTGCCAGCAGCCAAGATACTAATTCACCCCTCCACTTT. This sequence encodes CASSQDTNSPLHF.

This clonotype was counted between two and nine times. This chain joins TRBV6-2 or TRBV6-3 and TRBJ1-1; D might be TRBD1 (5 bases). The CDR3 has 13 amino acids. V lost 6 bases and J 0 bases, leaving 8 bases between the germline ends. Germline V gene sequence: CDR1 MNHEY, CDR2 SVGEGT. Written as DNA, the CDR3 is TGTGCCAGCAGGCGGACACTGAACACTGAAGCTTTCTTT. This encodes CASRRTLNTEAFF.

The CDR3 DNA reads as TGTGCCAGCAGCCAAAATGGAGTCAGGGGGCAAGGCTACACCTTC. Translation: CASSQNGVRGQGYTF. The chain carries TRBV14 and TRBJ1-2; 8 bases align to TRBD1. V lost 2 bases and J lost 8; bases outside the gene matches: 10. This CDR3 has 15 amino acids. The germline V gene encodes CDR1 SGHDN and CDR2 FVKESK.

J is TRBJ1-5 and V is TRBV6-6; D is uncertain. Germline loops: CDR1 MNHNY, CDR2 SVGAGI (reference sequence). V lost 1 base, J lost 0 bases, and 13 bases lay in between. This CDR3 region has 17 residues. CDR3 in amino acids: CASSYYSKGYSNQPQHF. The CDR3 region has the DNA TGTGCCAGCAGTTACTATAGCAAGGGTTATAGCAATCAGCCCCAGCATTTT.